These 8 T cell receptor gamma chains came from one sample sequenced in a study of intestinal T cells in coeliac disease. TRG repertoires were amplified with LymphoTrack primers from 200 ng of biopsy DNA. TCRdb redid the clone calls on the multiplex PCR reads with CATT. The sample lists about 420 gamma-chain clones; 45% were seen once. Genomic DNA came from ten approximately 4.8-µm formalin-fixed paraffin-embedded scrolls per case. Material: a duodenal biopsy. These receptors originate from a human donor who served as a control with a normal duodenal biopsy, not a healthy volunteer.

This clone was counted between two and nine times. The rearrangement links TRGV3 to TRGJ1 or TRGJ2. The length of the CDR3 is 15 residues. The J segment lost 4 bases and the V segment lost 6 bases, leaving 15 bases of the junction unmatched. Germline V gene data show CDR1 as VTNTFY and CDR2 as YDVSTARD (reference sequence). The CDR3 nucleotides are TGTGCCACCTGGACTACTGAGTTTTCGTATTATAAGAAACTCTTT. It translates to CATWTTEFSYYKKLF.

This clone has just a few counts. The protein recorded in TCRdb matches a much larger clone and deviates from this DNA's translation at residue 12, suggesting a read error; the protein here is obtained by translating the DNA. CDR3 DNA sequence: TGTGCTGCGTGGGATTATAATGGTTGGTTCAAGGTATTT. Protein: CAAWDYNGWFKVF. The rearrangement links TRGV10 to TRGJP1. The better agreement between TRGJP and the DNA end casts doubt on the J call. TRGV10 is assigned to the ORF class and has an uncertain function. The length of the CDR3 is 13 residues.

The chain links TRGV4 to TRGJ1 or TRGJ2. This CDR3 is built from 13 residues. Germline values: CDR1 EGSTGY, CDR2 YDSYTSSV. V was clipped by 6 bases and J by 10 bases; unmatched bases: 15. The CDR3: CATWMNAIIKKLF. As DNA, the CDR3 is TGTGCCACCTGGATGAATGCTATTATAAAGAAACTCTTT.

This chain joins TRGV10 and TRGJ1 or TRGJ2. TRGV10 is noted as an ORF with a role that remains uncertain. The length of the CDR3 is 9 residues. Trimming at V came to 11 bases and at J to 12 bases, leaving 8 bases not matched to a gene. This CDR3 reads CAAPGGKLF. The CDR3 region has the DNA TGTGCTGCGCCTGGGGGGAAACTCTTT.

About this clone: This probably arose from a read error, given a far larger clone one base away. The sample has other DNA sequences that encode this CDR3 too. This sequence joins TRGV10 and TRGJ1 or TRGJ2. TRGV10 is identified as an open reading frame with a role that is uncertain. The CDR3 extends over 15 amino acids. The CDR3: CAAWDYPPNYYKKLF. The CDR3 nucleotides read TGTGCTGCGTGGGATTATCCCCCGAATTACTATAAGAAACTCTTT.

This clone has a handful of counts. TCRdb records a much larger clone's protein for this DNA, with a difference at residue 3 that likely arises from a read error; the protein given is the translation of the DNA. This chain joins TRGV4 and TRGJ1 or TRGJ2. The CDR3 is 13 amino acids. Germline CDR1 EGSTGY, CDR2 YDSYTSSV. The CDR3 DNA sequence: TGTGCCGCCTGGGATGGGCGTTATTATAAGAAACTCTTT. This sequence encodes CAAWDGRYYKKLF.

Here the CDR3 DNA reads TGTGCCACCTGGGACAGGCCCGGGTTGGTTACAGTAGTTGATTGGATCAAGACGTTT. It yields the protein CATWDRPGLVTVVDWIKTF. The rearrangement uses TRGV3 and TRGJP2. The germline V gene has CDR1 VTNTFY and CDR2 YDVSTARD (reference sequence). With 0 bases clipped from V and 7 bases from J, the junction kept 20 bases outside the gene matches. The CDR3 loop spans 19 amino acids.

J is TRGJ1 or TRGJ2 and V is TRGV4. The trim removed 9 bases at V and 4 bases at J, leaving 6 bases unmatched. The V gene's germline CDR1 is EGSTGY and CDR2 YDSYTSSV. This CDR3 region has 11 residues. CDR3 region: CATLSYYKKLF. The CDR3 DNA reads as TGTGCCACCCTGTCCTATTATAAGAAACTCTTT.